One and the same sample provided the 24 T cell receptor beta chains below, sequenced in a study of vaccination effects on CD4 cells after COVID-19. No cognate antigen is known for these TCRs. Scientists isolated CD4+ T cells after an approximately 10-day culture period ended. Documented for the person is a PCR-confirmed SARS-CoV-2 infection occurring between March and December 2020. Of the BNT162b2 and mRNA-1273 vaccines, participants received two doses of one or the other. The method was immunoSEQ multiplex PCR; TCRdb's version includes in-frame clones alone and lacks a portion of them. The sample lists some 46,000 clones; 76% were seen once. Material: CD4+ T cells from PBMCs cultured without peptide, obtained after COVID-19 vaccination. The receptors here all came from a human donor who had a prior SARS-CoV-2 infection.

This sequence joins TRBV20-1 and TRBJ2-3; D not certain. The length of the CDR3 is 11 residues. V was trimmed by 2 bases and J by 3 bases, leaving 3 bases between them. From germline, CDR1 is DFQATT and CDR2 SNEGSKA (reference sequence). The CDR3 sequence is CSARQTDTQYF. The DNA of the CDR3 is TGCAGTGCTAGACAGACAGATACGCAGTATTTT.

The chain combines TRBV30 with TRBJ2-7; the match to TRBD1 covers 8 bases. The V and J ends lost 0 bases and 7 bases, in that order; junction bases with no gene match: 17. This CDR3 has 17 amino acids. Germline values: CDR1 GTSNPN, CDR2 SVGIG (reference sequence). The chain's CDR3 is CAWSVRYTSDRVEEQYF. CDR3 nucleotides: TGTGCCTGGAGTGTACGGTACACCTCGGACAGGGTAGAAGAGCAGTACTTC.

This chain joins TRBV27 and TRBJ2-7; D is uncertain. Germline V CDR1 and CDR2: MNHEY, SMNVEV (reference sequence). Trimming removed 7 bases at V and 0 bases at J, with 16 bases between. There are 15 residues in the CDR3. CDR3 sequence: CASTPQLGNSYEQYF. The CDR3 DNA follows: TGTGCCAGCACCCCCCAGTTGGGCAACTCCTACGAGCAGTACTTC.

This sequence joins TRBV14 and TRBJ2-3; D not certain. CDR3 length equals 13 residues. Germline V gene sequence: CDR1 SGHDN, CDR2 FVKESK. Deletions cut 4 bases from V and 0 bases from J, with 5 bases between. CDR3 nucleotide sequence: TGTGCCAGCAGCCCCGGTAGCACAGATACGCAGTATTTT. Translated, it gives CASSPGSTDTQYF. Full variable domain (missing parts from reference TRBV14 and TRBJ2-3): EAGVTQFPSHSVIEKGQTVTLRCDPISGHDNLYWYRRVMGKEIKFLLHFVKESKQDESGMPNNRFLAERTGGTYSTLKVQPAELEDSGVYFCASSPGSTDTQYFGPGTRLTVL.

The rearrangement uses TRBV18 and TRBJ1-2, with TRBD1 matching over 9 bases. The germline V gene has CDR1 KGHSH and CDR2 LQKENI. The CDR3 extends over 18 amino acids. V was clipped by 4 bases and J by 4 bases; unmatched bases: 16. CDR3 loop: CASSQTAGQGHVVYGYTF. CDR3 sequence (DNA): TGTGCCAGCTCACAGACCGCCGGACAGGGGCATGTTGTCTATGGCTACACCTTC.

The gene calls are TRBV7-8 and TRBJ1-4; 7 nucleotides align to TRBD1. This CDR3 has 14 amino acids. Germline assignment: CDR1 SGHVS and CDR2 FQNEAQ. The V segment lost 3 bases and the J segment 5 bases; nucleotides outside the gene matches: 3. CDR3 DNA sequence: TGTGCCAGCAGCTTTACAGGGGCCAATGAAAAACTGTTTTTT. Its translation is CASSFTGANEKLFF.

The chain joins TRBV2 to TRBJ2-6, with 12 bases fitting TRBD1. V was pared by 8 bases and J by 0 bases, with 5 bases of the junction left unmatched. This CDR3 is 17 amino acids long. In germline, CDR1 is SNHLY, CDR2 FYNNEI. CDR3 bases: TGTGCCAGCGGGGGGGACAGGGGGCTCTCTGGGGCCAACGTCCTGACTTTC. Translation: CASGGDRGLSGANVLTF.

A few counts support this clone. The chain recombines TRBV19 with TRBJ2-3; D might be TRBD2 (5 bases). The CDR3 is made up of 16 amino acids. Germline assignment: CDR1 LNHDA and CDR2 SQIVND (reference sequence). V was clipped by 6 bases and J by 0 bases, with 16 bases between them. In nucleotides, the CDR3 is TGTGCCAGTAGCGATCTAGCAGCCCCAAGCACAGATACGCAGTATTTT. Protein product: CASSDLAAPSTDTQYF.

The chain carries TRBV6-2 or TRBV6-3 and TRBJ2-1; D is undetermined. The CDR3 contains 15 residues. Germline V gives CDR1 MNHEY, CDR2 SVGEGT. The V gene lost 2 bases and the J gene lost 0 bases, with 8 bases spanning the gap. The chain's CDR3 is CASSYGEPSYNEQFF. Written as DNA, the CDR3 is TGTGCCAGCAGTTACGGAGAACCCTCCTACAATGAGCAGTTCTTC.

The CDR3 sequence is CASSFVAYLNEQFF. The CDR3 DNA is TGTGCCAGCAGCTTTGTAGCGTACTTAAATGAGCAGTTCTTC. The V gene is TRBV11-3, the J gene TRBJ2-1; possible D gene TRBD2, 5 bases. The V gene's germline CDR1 is SGHNT and CDR2 YENEEA. V gave up 3 bases and J gave up 7 bases, with 13 bases separating them. CDR3 length equals 14 residues.

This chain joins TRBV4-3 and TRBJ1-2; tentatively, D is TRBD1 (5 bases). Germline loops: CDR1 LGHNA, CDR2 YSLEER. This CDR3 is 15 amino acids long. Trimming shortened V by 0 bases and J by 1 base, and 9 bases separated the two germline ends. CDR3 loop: CASSQEWGINYGYTF. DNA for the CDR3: TGCGCCAGCAGCCAAGAGTGGGGGATTAACTATGGCTACACCTTC.

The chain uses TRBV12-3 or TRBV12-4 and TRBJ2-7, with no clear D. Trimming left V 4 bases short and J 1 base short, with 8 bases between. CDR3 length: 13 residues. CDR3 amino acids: CASSSKGSYEQYF. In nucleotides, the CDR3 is TGTGCCAGCAGTTCCAAGGGTTCCTACGAGCAGTACTTC.

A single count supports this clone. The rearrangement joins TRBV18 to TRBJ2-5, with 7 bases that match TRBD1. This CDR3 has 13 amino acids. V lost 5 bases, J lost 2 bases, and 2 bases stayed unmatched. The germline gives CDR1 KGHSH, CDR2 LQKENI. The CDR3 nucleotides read TGTGCCAGCTCATCGACAGGGCAAGAGACCCAGTACTTC. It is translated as CASSSTGQETQYF.

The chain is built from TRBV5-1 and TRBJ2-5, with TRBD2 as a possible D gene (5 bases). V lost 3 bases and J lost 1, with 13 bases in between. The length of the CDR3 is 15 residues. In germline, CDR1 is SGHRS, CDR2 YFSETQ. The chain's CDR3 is CASSSDGRGQETQYF. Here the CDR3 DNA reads TGCGCCAGCAGCTCGGATGGACGGGGCCAAGAGACCCAGTACTTC.

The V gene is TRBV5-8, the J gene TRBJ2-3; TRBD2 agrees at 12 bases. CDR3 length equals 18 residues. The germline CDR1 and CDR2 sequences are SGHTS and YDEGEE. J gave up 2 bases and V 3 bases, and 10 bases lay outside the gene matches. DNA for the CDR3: TGTGCCAGCAGCTCGGGACGGACTAGCGGGACGTTCACAGATACGCAGTATTTT. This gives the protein CASSSGRTSGTFTDTQYF.

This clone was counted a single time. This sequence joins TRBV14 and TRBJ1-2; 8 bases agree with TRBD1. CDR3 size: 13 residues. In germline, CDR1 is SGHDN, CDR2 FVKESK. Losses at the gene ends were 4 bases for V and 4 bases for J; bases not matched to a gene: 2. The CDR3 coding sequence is TGTGCCAGCAGCCGGGGACAGGTCTATGGCTACACCTTC. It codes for CASSRGQVYGYTF.

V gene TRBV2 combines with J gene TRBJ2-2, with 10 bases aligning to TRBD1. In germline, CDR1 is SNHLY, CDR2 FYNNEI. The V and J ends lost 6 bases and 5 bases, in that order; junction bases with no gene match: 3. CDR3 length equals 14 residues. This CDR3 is CASSLGQGTGELFF. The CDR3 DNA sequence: TGTGCCAGCAGCCTGGGACAGGGGACCGGGGAGCTGTTTTTT.

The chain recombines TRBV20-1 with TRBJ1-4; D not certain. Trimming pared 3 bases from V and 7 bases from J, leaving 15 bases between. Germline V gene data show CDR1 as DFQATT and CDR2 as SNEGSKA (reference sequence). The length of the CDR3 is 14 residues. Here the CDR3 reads CSASSRERGEKLFF. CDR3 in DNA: TGCAGTGCTAGTAGCCGGGAAAGAGGTGAAAAACTGTTTTTT.

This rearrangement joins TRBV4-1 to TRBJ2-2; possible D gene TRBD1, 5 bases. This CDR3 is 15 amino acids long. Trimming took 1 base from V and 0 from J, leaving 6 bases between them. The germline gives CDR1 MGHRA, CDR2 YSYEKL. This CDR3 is CASSQGTTNTGELFF. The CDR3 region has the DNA TGCGCCAGCAGCCAAGGGACAACGAACACCGGGGAGCTGTTTTTT.

This CDR3 is CASSQEIQSNIQYF. In DNA form, the CDR3 reads TGTGCCAGCAGCCAAGAGATCCAGTCGAACATTCAGTACTTC. The chain couples TRBV14 to TRBJ2-4; D unclear. The CDR3 spans 14 residues. The V end lost 0 bases, the J end lost 7 bases, and 10 bases lay between the germline ends. Germline V gives CDR1 SGHDN, CDR2 FVKESK.

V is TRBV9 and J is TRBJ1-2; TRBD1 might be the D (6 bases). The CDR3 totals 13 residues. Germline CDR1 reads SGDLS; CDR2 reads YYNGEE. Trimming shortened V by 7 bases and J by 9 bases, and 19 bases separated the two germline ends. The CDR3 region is CASVRTGSNRYTF. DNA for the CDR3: TGTGCCAGCGTTCGCACAGGGAGTAATCGCTACACCTTC.

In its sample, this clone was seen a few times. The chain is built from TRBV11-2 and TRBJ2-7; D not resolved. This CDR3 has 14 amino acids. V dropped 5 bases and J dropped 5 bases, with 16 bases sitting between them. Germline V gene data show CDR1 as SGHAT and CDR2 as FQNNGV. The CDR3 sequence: CASSPRRAPHEQYF. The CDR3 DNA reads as TGTGCCAGCAGCCCCCGGCGTGCTCCCCACGAGCAGTACTTC.

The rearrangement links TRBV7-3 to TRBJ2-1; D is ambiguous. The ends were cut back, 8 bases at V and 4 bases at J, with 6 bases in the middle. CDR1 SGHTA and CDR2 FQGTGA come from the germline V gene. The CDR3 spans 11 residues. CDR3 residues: CASVTYNEQFF. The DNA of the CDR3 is TGTGCCAGCGTCACTTACAATGAGCAGTTCTTC.

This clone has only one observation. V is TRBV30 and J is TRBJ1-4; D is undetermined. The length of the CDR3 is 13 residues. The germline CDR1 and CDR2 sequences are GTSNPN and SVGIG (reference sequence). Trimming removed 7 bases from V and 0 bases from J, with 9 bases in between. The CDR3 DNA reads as TGTGCCTACACGAGGACAACTAATGAAAAACTGTTTTTT. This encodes CAYTRTTNEKLFF. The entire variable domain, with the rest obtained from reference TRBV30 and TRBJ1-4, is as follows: SQTIHQWPATLVQPVGSPLSLECTVEGTSNPNLYWYRQAAGRGLQLLFYSVGIGQISSEVPQNLSASRPQDRQFILSSKKLLLSDSGFYLCAYTRTTNEKLFFGSGTQLSVL.